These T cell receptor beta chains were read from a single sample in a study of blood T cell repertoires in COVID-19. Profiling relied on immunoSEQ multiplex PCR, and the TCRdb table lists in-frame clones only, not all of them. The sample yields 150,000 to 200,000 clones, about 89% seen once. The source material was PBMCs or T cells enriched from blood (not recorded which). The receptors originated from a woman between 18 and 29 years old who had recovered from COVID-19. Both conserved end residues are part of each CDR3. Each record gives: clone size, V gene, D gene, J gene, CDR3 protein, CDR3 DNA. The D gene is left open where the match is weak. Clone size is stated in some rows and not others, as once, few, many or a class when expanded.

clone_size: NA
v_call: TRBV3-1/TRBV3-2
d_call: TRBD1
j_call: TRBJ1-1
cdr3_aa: CASSLKVNRGAFF
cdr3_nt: TGTGCCAGCAGCCTAAAGGTCAACAGGGGCGCTTTCTTT

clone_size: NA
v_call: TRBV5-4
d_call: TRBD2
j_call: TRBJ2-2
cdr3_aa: CASTGLAVNTGELFF
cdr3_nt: TGTGCCAGCACCGGACTAGCGGTTAACACCGGGGAGCTGTTTTTT

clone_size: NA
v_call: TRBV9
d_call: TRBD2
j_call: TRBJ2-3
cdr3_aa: CASSVAREGPPIGQYF
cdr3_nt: TGTGCCAGCAGCGTAGCTAGGGAGGGCCCGCCGATCGGGCAGTATTTT

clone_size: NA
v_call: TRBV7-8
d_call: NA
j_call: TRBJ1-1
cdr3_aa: CASSLGQTGPLGTEAFF
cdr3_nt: TGTGCCAGCAGCTTAGGGCAGACAGGCCCCTTGGGCACTGAAGCTTTCTTT

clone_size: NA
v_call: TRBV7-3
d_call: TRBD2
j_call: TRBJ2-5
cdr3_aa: CASSLGPSGETQYF
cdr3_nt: TGTGCCAGCAGCTTAGGTCCTAGCGGAGAGACCCAGTACTTC

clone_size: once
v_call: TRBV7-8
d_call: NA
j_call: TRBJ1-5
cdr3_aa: CASSSRTVNQPQHF
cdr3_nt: TGTGCCAGCAGCTCCCGGACAGTCAATCAGCCCCAGCATTTT

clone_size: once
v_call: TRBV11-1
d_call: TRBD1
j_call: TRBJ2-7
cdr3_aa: CASSLAGQGYEQYF
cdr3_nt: TGTGCCAGCAGCTTAGCGGGACAGGGCTACGAGCAGTACTTC

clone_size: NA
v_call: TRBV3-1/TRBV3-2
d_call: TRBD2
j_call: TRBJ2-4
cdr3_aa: CASSPSGVIGIQYF
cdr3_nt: TGTGCCAGCAGTCCTAGCGGGGTCATTGGCATTCAGTACTTC

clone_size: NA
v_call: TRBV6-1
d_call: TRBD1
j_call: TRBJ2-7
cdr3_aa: CASSEIGQGLSYEQYF
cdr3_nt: TGTGCCAGCAGTGAAATAGGACAGGGGCTCTCCTACGAGCAGTACTTC

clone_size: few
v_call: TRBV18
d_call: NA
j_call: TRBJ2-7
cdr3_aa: CASSPEAGAYEQYF
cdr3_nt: TGTGCCAGCTCACCGGAAGCGGGCGCCTACGAGCAGTACTTC

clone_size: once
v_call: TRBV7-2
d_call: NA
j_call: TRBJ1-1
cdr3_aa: CASSLPGAVREAFF
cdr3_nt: TGTGCCAGCAGCCTACCTGGGGCAGTCAGAGAAGCTTTCTTT

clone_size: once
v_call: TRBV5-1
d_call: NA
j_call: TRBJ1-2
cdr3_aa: CASTPGWGQIHGYTF
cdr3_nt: TGCGCCAGCACCCCTGGTTGGGGGCAGATCCATGGCTACACCTTC

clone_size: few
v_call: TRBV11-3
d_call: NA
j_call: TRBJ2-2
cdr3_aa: CASSLGGLGELFF
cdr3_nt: TGTGCCAGCAGCTTAGGTGGGCTTGGGGAGCTGTTTTTT

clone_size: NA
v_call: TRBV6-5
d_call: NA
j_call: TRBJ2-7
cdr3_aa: CASTGHQAYEQYF
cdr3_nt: TGTGCCAGCACAGGGCATCAGGCCTACGAGCAGTACTTC

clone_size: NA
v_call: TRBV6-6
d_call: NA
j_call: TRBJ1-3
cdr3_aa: CASSTGTAGNTIYF
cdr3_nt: TGTGCCAGCAGTACGGGAACGGCTGGAAACACCATATATTTT

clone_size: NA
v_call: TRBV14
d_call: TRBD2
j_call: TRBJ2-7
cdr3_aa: CASSQAPPWRSGRRVGEQYF
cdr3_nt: TGTGCCAGCAGCCAAGCCCCCCCTTGGCGTAGCGGGAGGCGTGTGGGGGAGCAGTACTTC

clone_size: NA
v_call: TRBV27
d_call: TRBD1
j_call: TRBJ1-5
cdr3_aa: CASSLRTGRSQHF
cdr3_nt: TGTGCCAGCAGTTTACGGACAGGGAGGTCCCAGCATTTT

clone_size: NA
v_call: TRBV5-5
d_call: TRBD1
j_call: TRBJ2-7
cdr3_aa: CASSKLDRTPYEQYF
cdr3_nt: TGTGCCAGCAGCAAATTGGACAGGACCCCCTACGAGCAGTACTTC

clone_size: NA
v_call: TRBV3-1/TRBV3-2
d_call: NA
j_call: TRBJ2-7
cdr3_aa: CASSQDSTGAYEQYF
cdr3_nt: TGTGCCAGCAGCCAAGATAGCACGGGGGCCTACGAGCAGTACTTC

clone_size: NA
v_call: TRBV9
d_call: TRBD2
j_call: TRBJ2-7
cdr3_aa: CASSASSGPGYEQYF
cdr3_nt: TGTGCCAGCAGCGCCTCTAGCGGCCCCGGGTACGAGCAGTACTTC

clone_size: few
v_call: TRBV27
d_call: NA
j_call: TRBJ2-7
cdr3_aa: CASSSTAAEQYF
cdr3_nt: TGTGCCAGCAGTTCGACGGCGGCCGAGCAGTACTTC

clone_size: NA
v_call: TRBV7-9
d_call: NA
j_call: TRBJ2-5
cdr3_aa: CASSPRFGGQETQYF
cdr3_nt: TGTGCCAGCAGCCCCCGCTTCGGGGGCCAAGAGACCCAGTACTTC

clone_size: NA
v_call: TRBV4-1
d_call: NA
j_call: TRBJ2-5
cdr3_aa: CASSQVGSGETQYF
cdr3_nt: TGCGCCAGCAGCCAAGTTGGGTCCGGGGAGACCCAGTACTTC

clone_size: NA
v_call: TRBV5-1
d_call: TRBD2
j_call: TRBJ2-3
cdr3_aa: CASSPLTSGRDTQYF
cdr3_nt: TGCGCCAGCAGCCCCTTGACTAGCGGCAGAGATACGCAGTATTTT

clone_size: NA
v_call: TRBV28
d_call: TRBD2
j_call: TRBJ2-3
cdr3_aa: CASRGSSGSLKGDTQYF
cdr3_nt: TGTGCCAGCAGGGGGTCTAGCGGGAGCCTAAAGGGAGATACGCAGTATTTT

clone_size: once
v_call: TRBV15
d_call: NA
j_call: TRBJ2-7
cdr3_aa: CATSERRSEVYEQYF
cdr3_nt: TGTGCCACCAGCGAGAGGCGGAGCGAGGTCTACGAGCAGTACTTC

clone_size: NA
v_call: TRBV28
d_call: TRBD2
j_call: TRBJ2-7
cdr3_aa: CASSLSFGTSGSYEQYF
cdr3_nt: TGTGCCAGCAGTTTATCCTTTGGGACTAGCGGGAGCTACGAGCAGTACTTC

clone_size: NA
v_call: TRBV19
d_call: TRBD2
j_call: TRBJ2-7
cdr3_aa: CASSASSGLPYEQYF
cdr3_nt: TGTGCCAGTAGTGCATCTAGCGGCCTTCCCTACGAGCAGTACTTC

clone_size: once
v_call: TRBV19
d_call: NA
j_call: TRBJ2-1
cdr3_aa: CASSAVSYNEQFF
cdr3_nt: TGTGCCAGTAGTGCAGTCTCCTACAATGAGCAGTTCTTC

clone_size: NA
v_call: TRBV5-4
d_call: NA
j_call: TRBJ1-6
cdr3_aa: CASSPGKANSPLHF
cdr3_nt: TGTGCCAGCAGCCCGGGGAAGGCTAATTCACCCCTCCACTTT

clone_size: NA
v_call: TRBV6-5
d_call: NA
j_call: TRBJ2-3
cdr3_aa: CASSYSGHDTQYF
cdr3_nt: TGTGCCAGCAGTTACTCGGGACATGATACGCAGTATTTT

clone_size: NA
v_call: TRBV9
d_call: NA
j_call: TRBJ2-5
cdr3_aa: CASSVGLLETQYF
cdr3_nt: TGTGCCAGCAGCGTAGGACTCTTAGAGACCCAGTACTTC

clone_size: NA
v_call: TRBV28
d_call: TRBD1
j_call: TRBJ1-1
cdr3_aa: CASAGTAFTEAFF
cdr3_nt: TGTGCCAGCGCCGGGACAGCTTTTACTGAAGCTTTCTTT

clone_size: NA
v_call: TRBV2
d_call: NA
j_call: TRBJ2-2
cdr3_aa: CASSEVGGLGELFF
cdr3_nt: TGTGCCAGCAGTGAAGTTGGAGGGTTGGGGGAGCTGTTTTTT

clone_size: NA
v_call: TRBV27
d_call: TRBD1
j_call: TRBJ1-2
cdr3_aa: CASARGRGNGYTF
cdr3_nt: TGTGCCAGCGCCCGGGGCAGGGGGAATGGCTACACCTTC

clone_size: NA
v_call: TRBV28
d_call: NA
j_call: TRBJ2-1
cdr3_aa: CASSGLLQSYNEQFF
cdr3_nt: TGTGCCAGCAGCGGACTTTTACAATCCTACAATGAGCAGTTCTTC

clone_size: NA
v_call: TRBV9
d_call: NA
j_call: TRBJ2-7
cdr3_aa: CASSVVDSGEQYF
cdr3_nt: TGTGCCAGCAGCGTAGTTGATTCGGGTGAGCAGTACTTC

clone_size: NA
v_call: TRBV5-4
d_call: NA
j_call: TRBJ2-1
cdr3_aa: CASSPRDNEQFF
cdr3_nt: TGTGCCAGCAGCCCGCGGGACAATGAGCAGTTCTTC

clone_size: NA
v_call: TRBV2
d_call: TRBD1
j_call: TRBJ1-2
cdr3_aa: CASSEIVTGGRSGYTF
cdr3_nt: TGTGCCAGCAGTGAAATCGTGACAGGGGGCCGGTCGGGCTACACCTTC

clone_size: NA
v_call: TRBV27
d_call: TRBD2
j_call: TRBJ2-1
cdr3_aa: CASSSGTSGRQQFF
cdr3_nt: TGTGCCAGCAGTAGCGGGACTAGCGGGAGGCAGCAGTTCTTC

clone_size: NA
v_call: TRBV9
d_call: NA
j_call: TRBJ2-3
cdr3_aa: CASSVGFLDGDTQYF
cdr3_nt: TGTGCCAGCAGCGTAGGCTTTCTAGACGGGGATACGCAGTATTTT

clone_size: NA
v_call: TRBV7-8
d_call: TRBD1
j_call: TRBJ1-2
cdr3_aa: CASSSPTGFSNYGYTF
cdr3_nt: TGTGCCAGCAGCTCGCCGACAGGGTTCTCTAACTATGGCTACACCTTC

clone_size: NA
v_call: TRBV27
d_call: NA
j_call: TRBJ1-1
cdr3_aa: CASTPITGPRNTEAFF
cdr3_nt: TGTGCCAGCACCCCTATCACAGGGCCCCGGAACACTGAAGCTTTCTTT

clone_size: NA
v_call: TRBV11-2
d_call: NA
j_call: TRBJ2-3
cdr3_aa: CASSLIRGAPDTQYF
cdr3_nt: TGTGCCAGCAGCTTAATCAGGGGAGCCCCAGATACGCAGTATTTT

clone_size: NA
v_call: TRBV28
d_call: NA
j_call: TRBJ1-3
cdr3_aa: CASSFSSRGPYGNTIYF
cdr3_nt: TGTGCCAGCAGTTTCAGTTCCAGAGGGCCGTATGGAAACACCATATATTTT

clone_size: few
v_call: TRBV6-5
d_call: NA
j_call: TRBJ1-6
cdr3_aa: CASSYAQGNSPLHF
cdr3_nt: TGTGCCAGCAGTTACGCACAGGGAAATTCACCCCTCCACTTT

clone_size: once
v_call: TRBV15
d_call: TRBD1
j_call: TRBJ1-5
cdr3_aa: CATSRDRQGDQPQHF
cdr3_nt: TGTGCCACCAGCAGAGATCGACAGGGGGATCAGCCCCAGCATTTT

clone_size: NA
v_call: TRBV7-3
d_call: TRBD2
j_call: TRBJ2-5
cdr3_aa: CASSPSGSGETQYF
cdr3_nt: TGTGCCAGCAGCCCTAGCGGGAGCGGTGAGACCCAGTACTTC